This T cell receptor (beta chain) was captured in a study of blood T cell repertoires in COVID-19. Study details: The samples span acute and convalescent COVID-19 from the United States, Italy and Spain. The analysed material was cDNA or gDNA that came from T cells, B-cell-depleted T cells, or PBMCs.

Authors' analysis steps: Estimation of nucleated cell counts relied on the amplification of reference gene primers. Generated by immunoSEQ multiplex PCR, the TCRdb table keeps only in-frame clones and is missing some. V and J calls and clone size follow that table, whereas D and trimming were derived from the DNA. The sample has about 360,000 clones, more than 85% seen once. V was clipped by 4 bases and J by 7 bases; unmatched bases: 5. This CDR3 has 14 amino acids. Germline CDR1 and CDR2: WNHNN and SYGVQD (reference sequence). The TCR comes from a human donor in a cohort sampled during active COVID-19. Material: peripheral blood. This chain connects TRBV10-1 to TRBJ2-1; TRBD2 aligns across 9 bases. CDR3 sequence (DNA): TGCGCCAGCAGTGTATCGCTAGCGGGAAATGAGCAGTTCTTC. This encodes CASSVSLAGNEQFF.